The 29 T cell receptor beta chains given below trace back to one sample, sequenced in a study of blood T cell repertoires in COVID-19. The assay was immunoSEQ multiplex PCR, and TCRdb's table has in-frame clones only and misses some. Altogether around 250,000 clones are present, approximately 83% being singletons, with the ten largest covering approximately 2%. The sequenced sample was PBMCs or T cells enriched from blood (not recorded which). The receptors here all came from a woman aged 45 to 65 who had recovered from COVID-19.

This chain connects TRBV5-5 to TRBJ1-2; D is uncertain. CDR1 and CDR2 from the germline V gene are SGHKS and YYEKEE (reference sequence). Trimming took off 0 bases at V and 4 bases at J, with 10 bases between the two ends. The CDR3 has 14 residues. The CDR3 sequence: CASSLVPRSYGYTF. In DNA form, the CDR3 reads TGTGCCAGCAGCTTGGTCCCCCGGAGCTATGGCTACACCTTC.

V usage is TRBV10-1 and J usage is TRBJ1-1; TRBD1 might be the D (5 bases). In germline, CDR1 is WNHNN, CDR2 SYGVQD (reference sequence). Trimming took off 3 bases at V and 2 bases at J, with 7 bases between the two ends. This CDR3 spans 13 amino acids. DNA for the CDR3: TGCGCCAGCAGTGAACAGGTTAACACTGAAGCTTTCTTT. Translation: CASSEQVNTEAFF.

V is TRBV9 and J is TRBJ1-1, with 9 bases lining up with TRBD1. The CDR3 is 16 residues long. The trim removed 0 bases at V and 0 bases at J, leaving 3 bases unmatched. From germline, CDR1 is SGDLS and CDR2 YYNGEE. The CDR3 sequence: CASSVGRDRVNTEAFF. CDR3 nucleotide sequence: TGTGCCAGCAGCGTAGGTAGGGACAGGGTGAACACTGAAGCTTTCTTT.

CDR3 sequence (DNA): TGTGCCAGTAAGGTCGAGGGACTGGATAATGAAAAACTGTTTTTT. Translation: CASKVEGLDNEKLFF. The chain employs TRBV19 and TRBJ1-4, with a possible D match to TRBD1 (5 bases). The germline gives CDR1 LNHDA, CDR2 SQIVND (reference sequence). The CDR3 is 15 residues long. V was shortened by 7 bases and J by 4 bases, with 16 bases between the two germline ends.

A few counts support this clone. Additional DNA sequences in this sample encode the identical CDR3. V is TRBV11-3 and J is TRBJ2-7; TRBD2 matches at 8 bases. The J segment lost 4 bases and the V segment lost 0 bases, leaving 5 bases of the junction unmatched. Germline V gene sequence: CDR1 SGHNT, CDR2 YENEEA. This CDR3 is built from 15 residues. Written as DNA, the CDR3 is TGTGCCAGCAGCTTAGATTCCAGCGGGAGTTACGAGCAGTACTTC. Residues: CASSLDSSGSYEQYF.

A single count supports this clone. This rearrangement joins TRBV3-1 (or the pseudogene TRBV3-2) to TRBJ1-1, with TRBD1 identical over 8 bases. V was pared by 5 bases and J by 4 bases, with 9 bases of the junction left unmatched. The CDR3 sequence is 15 residues long. The V gene's germline CDR1 is LGHDT and CDR2 YNNKEL (reference sequence). Written as DNA, the CDR3 is TGTGCCAGCAGCAAGGCAGGGGGCGGGTCCACTGAAGCTTTCTTT. Its protein product is CASSKAGGGSTEAFF.

The rearrangement uses TRBV12-3 or TRBV12-4 and TRBJ2-3; TRBD2 agrees at 7 bases. V was clipped by 10 bases and J by 10 bases; unmatched bases: 8. The CDR3 spans 11 residues. The CDR3 DNA is TGTGCCATCTATGGGGGGGGTGCGCAGTATTTT. Protein product: CAIYGGGAQYF.

The chain joins TRBV24-1 to TRBJ2-2, with D possibly being TRBD2 (6 bases). The CDR3 runs to 15 residues. Germline CDR1 KGHDR, CDR2 SFDVKD. With 0 bases removed from V and 5 bases from J, the gap between germline ends came to 9 bases. CDR3 loop: CATSDLKAGTGELFF. CDR3 DNA sequence: TGTGCCACCAGTGATTTGAAGGCGGGAACCGGGGAGCTGTTTTTT.

The CDR3 loop is CASSLEGRGEKLFF. CDR3 coding DNA: TGTGCCAGCAGCTTGGAAGGGCGGGGAGAAAAACTGTTTTTT. The chain carries TRBV5-5 and TRBJ1-4, with D hard to call. Germline V CDR1 and CDR2: SGHKS, YYEKEE (reference sequence). The CDR3 covers 14 residues. V was clipped by 0 bases and J by 8 bases, with 11 bases between them.

This chain uses TRBV3-1 (or the pseudogene TRBV3-2) with TRBJ2-3; D may be TRBD2 (5 bases). Per the germline V gene, CDR1 is LGHDT and CDR2 is YNNKEL (reference sequence). The CDR3 has 17 residues. V gave up 0 bases and J gave up 2 bases, with 15 bases separating them. The CDR3 DNA reads TGTGCCAGCAGCCAAGACACTGCACGCGACTACACAGATACGCAGTATTTT. This gives the protein CASSQDTARDYTDTQYF.

V gene TRBV27 combines with J gene TRBJ2-2; the match to TRBD1 covers 9 bases. The CDR3 totals 16 residues. The germline V gene has CDR1 MNHEY and CDR2 SMNVEV (reference sequence). With 6 bases clipped from V and 7 bases from J, the junction kept 12 bases outside the gene matches. The CDR3 reads CASSRNPGTGYGELFF. In DNA, the CDR3 is TGTGCCAGCAGCCGAAATCCCGGGACAGGGTACGGGGAGCTGTTTTTT.

This clone was counted a single time. The V call is TRBV24-1, the J call TRBJ2-7, with D perhaps matching TRBD2 (5 bases). V was clipped by 3 bases and J by 6 bases, with 14 bases between them. The CDR3 is 14 amino acids. Germline-derived CDR1 and CDR2 are KGHDR and SFDVKD. The CDR3 region has the DNA TGTGCCACCAGTGATAAGGACTCTCCGGGCGAGCAGTACTTC. Translation gives CATSDKDSPGEQYF.

The V and J genes are TRBV9 and TRBJ2-7; D is perhaps TRBD2 (6 bases). The CDR3 has 15 residues. Trimming cost V 0 bases and J 0 bases, with 10 bases left between them. The V gene's germline CDR1 is SGDLS and CDR2 YYNGEE. CDR3 loop: CASSVVGSSSYEQYF. DNA of the CDR3: TGTGCCAGCAGCGTAGTCGGGAGCTCCTCCTACGAGCAGTACTTC.

The V and J genes are TRBV19 and TRBJ2-1, with D possibly being TRBD2 (6 bases). This CDR3 region has 20 residues. Germline-derived CDR1 and CDR2 are LNHDA and SQIVND (reference sequence). V gave up 4 bases and J gave up 0 bases, with 25 bases separating them. CDR3 DNA: TGTGCCAGTAGTACCACCCGGGGGTCGTACTCCGGCCGCTCCTACAATGAGCAGTTCTTC. Protein: CASSTTRGSYSGRSYNEQFF.

This chain uses TRBV28 with TRBJ2-3, with TRBD1 as a possible D gene (5 bases). The CDR3 runs to 15 residues. V lost 2 bases and J 9 bases, leaving 18 bases between the germline ends. CDR1 and CDR2 (germline): MDHEN, SYDVKM. The CDR3, as DNA: TGTGCCAGCAGTTTAACCCCACTGGGGCGCGAGACGCAGTATTTT. As protein: CASSLTPLGRETQYF.

This clone was detected only once. CDR3 nucleotides: TGTGCCAGCAGCTTACGGAGGGTCTATGGCTACACCTTC. It translates to CASSLRRVYGYTF. This chain joins TRBV5-5 and TRBJ1-2; no definite D call. Trimming took off 2 bases at V and 4 bases at J, with 9 bases between the two ends. Germline CDR1 reads SGHKS; CDR2 reads YYEKEE (reference sequence). The CDR3 covers 13 residues.

The chain uses TRBV19 and TRBJ1-5; 7 bases align to TRBD1. The germline V gene has CDR1 LNHDA and CDR2 SQIVND (reference sequence). This CDR3 contains 15 residues. Trimming took 8 bases from V and 3 from J; bases not matched to a gene: 10. The CDR3 DNA is TGTGCCAGTCTTGATACAGGGGTGATCAATCAGCCCCAGCATTTT. The encoded protein is CASLDTGVINQPQHF.

The chain joins TRBV27 to TRBJ1-5; unclear D gene. Trimming cost V 5 bases and J 0 bases, with 11 bases left between them. CDR1 is MNHEY and CDR2 is SMNVEV in the germline V gene (reference sequence). The CDR3 runs 15 residues. Written as DNA, the CDR3 is TGTGCCAGCAGTAGGGCGGGCTATAGCAATCAGCCCCAGCATTTT. Its protein is CASSRAGYSNQPQHF.

The chain is built from TRBV28 and TRBJ2-1; TRBD1 aligns across 9 bases. Trimming took 6 bases from V and 2 from J; bases not matched to a gene: 5. The V gene's germline CDR1 is MDHEN and CDR2 SYDVKM. The CDR3 runs 15 residues. CDR3 protein: CASSLTGGTYNEQFF. CDR3 bases: TGTGCCAGCAGCCTAACAGGGGGCACCTACAATGAGCAGTTCTTC.

The chain carries TRBV19 and TRBJ2-4, with D perhaps matching TRBD2 (7 bases). Trimming took off 4 bases at V and 1 base at J, with 11 bases between the two ends. The germline V gene has CDR1 LNHDA and CDR2 SQIVND (reference sequence). There are 15 residues in the CDR3. For the CDR3, the DNA is TGTGCCAGTAGTAGGGAGGGGGTGGCCAAAAACATTCAGTACTTC. Protein sequence: CASSREGVAKNIQYF.

This clone was picked up a small number of times. The chain is built from TRBV4-2 and TRBJ1-2, with TRBD1 matching 7 bases. The CDR3 runs 15 residues. Losses at the gene ends were 4 bases for V and 4 bases for J; bases not matched to a gene: 9. Germline V gives CDR1 LGHNA, CDR2 YNFKEQ. CDR3 sequence (DNA): TGTGCCAGCAGCCTCCAGGGGGACGGTCCCTATGGCTACACCTTC. Translation gives CASSLQGDGPYGYTF.

The chain has TRBV21-1 and TRBJ1-1; the table assigns TRBD1, which was not confirmed against the DNA. TRBV21-1 corresponds to a pseudogene. This CDR3 comprises 15 residues. The CDR3 region is CASNPYRESNTEAFF. The CDR3 bases are TGTGCCAGCAACCCATACAGGGAGTCGAACACTGAAGCTTTCTTT.

This chain connects TRBV5-1 to TRBJ2-5; D is undetermined. The germline V gene has CDR1 SGHRS and CDR2 YFSETQ. V was trimmed by 3 bases and J by 5 bases, leaving 11 bases between them. The CDR3 contains 13 residues. CDR3 coding DNA: TGCGCCAGCAGCTCGACTGAAGGTGAGACCCAGTACTTC. It encodes CASSSTEGETQYF.

The CDR3 protein is CASSSPGSYQETQYF. Here the CDR3 DNA reads TGTGCCAGCAGTTCCCCGGGGTCGTACCAAGAGACCCAGTACTTC. The chain has TRBV28 and TRBJ2-5, with D possibly TRBD2 on 5 matching bases. The CDR3 consists of 15 residues. The V end was cut by 4 bases, the J end by 0 bases, with 12 bases between. Per germline, CDR1 MDHEN and CDR2 SYDVKM. Full variable domain (remainder filled in from reference TRBV28 and TRBJ2-5): DVKVTQSSRYLVKRTGEKVFLECVQDMDHENMFWYRQDPGLGLRLIYFSYDVKMKEKGDIPEGYSVSREKKERFSLILESASTNQTSMYLCASSSPGSYQETQYFGPGTRLLVL.

J is TRBJ2-7 and V is TRBV5-1; D is perhaps TRBD2 (6 bases). The CDR3 has 15 amino acids. Trimming took off 0 bases at V and 3 bases at J, with 13 bases between the two ends. Germline CDR1 reads SGHRS; CDR2 reads YFSETQ. For the CDR3, the DNA is TGCGCCAGCAGCTTGGGAATGGGTAGCGGCTACGAGCAGTACTTC. It translates to CASSLGMGSGYEQYF.

This rearrangement joins TRBV14 to TRBJ2-2; D is uncertain. CDR3 size: 14 residues. V was pared by 4 bases and J by 6 bases, with 12 bases between. In germline, CDR1 is SGHDN, CDR2 FVKESK. The CDR3 spells CASSREVRAGELFF. Written as DNA, the CDR3 is TGTGCCAGCAGCCGAGAGGTCCGGGCCGGGGAGCTGTTTTTT.

The chain carries TRBV28 and TRBJ2-1; 8 nucleotides line up with TRBD2. The CDR3 covers 15 residues. J gave up 2 bases and V 8 bases, and 8 bases lay outside the gene matches. Germline-derived CDR1 and CDR2 are MDHEN and SYDVKM. CDR3 sequence: CASQAQRGTYNEQFF. The CDR3 nucleotides read TGTGCCAGCCAGGCCCAGCGGGGGACCTACAATGAGCAGTTCTTC.

The chain is built from TRBV3-1 (or the pseudogene TRBV3-2) and TRBJ2-7; 7 bases are shared with TRBD2. The V gene end was trimmed by 4 bases and the J gene end by 4 bases; junction bases not matched to a gene: 4. CDR3 length equals 13 residues. The germline V gene encodes CDR1 LGHDT and CDR2 YNNKEL (reference sequence). The CDR3 loop is CASSRGGFYEQYF. The CDR3 nucleotides are TGTGCCAGCAGCCGGGGAGGGTTTTACGAGCAGTACTTC.

V is TRBV5-5 and J is TRBJ2-3; no clear D gene. The V end was cut by 1 base, the J end by 4 bases, with 13 bases between. The germline V gene has CDR1 SGHKS and CDR2 YYEKEE (reference sequence). The CDR3 contains 15 residues. The CDR3 is CASSLPSGYADTQYF. The CDR3 DNA follows: TGTGCCAGCAGCTTGCCGTCGGGTTACGCAGATACGCAGTATTTT.